This is a list of T cell receptor beta chains from one sample in a study of vaccination and CD4 T cells after COVID-19. In TCRdb, the PCR reads were re-called with MiXCR into one record per CDR3 protein. The table includes approximately 12,000 distinct CDR3 sequences, approximately 57% detected once. What these receptors recognize is not known. The sample was CD4+ T cells from blood, cultured in vitro. The receptors derive from a human donor who had recovered from COVID-19. The CDR3 runs from the conserved cysteine through the conserved F or W. A D gene is named only where the DNA matches it firmly. A clone size is listed for some rows: how often the clone was seen (once, few, many), or a class if it is expanded.

j_call: TRBJ2-5
d_call: TRBD2
v_call: TRBV5-1
clone_size: .
cdr3_nt: TGCGCCAGCAGCTTGGTTCTAGCGGGGGAAGAGACCCAGTACTTC
cdr3_aa: CASSLVLAGEETQYF

j_call: TRBJ2-7
d_call: TRBD2
v_call: TRBV20-1
clone_size: .
cdr3_nt: TGCAGTGCTAGGCCGACTAGCGGGAGACCAGGATACGAGCAGTACTTC
cdr3_aa: CSARPTSGRPGYEQYF

j_call: TRBJ2-2
d_call: TRBD2
v_call: TRBV20-1
clone_size: few
cdr3_nt: TGCAGTGCTAGAGATCGACTAGCGGGAGCCGGGGAGCTGTTTTTT
cdr3_aa: CSARDRLAGAGELFF

j_call: TRBJ1-5
d_call: TRBD1
v_call: TRBV6-1
clone_size: .
cdr3_nt: TGTGCCAGCAGTGAATCCCGGTATCACAGGGGGGCGGACGGACTCAATCAGCCCCAGCATTTT
cdr3_aa: CASSESRYHRGADGLNQPQHF

j_call: TRBJ1-2
d_call: TRBD1
v_call: TRBV19
clone_size: .
cdr3_nt: TGTGCCAGTAGTACCTTGGACAGGGGCCCCCTGCGTGGCTACACCTTC
cdr3_aa: CASSTLDRGPLRGYTF

j_call: TRBJ2-7
d_call: .
v_call: TRBV7-8
clone_size: .
cdr3_nt: TGTGCCAGCAGCTTCTTGGTTGCGCAGCAGTACTTC
cdr3_aa: CASSFLVAQQYF

j_call: TRBJ2-2
d_call: .
v_call: TRBV19
clone_size: few
cdr3_nt: TGTGCCACCAGGGCGGGGGCCATCACCGGGGAGCTGTTTTTT
cdr3_aa: CATRAGAITGELFF

j_call: TRBJ1-1
d_call: TRBD1
v_call: TRBV27
clone_size: few
cdr3_nt: TGTGCCAGAATCCGGGACAGGGGGCTGTTCGACACTGAAGCTTTCTTT
cdr3_aa: CARIRDRGLFDTEAFF

j_call: TRBJ1-2
d_call: .
v_call: TRBV6-1
clone_size: .
cdr3_nt: TGTGCCAGCAGTGAATATGACTCCGGGTATGGCTACACCTTC
cdr3_aa: CASSEYDSGYGYTF

j_call: TRBJ2-2
d_call: TRBD1
v_call: TRBV11-2
clone_size: once
cdr3_nt: TGTGCCAGCAGCCGGGACAGGGTGGTTGGGGAGCTGTTTTTT
cdr3_aa: CASSRDRVVGELFF

j_call: TRBJ2-7
d_call: TRBD2
v_call: TRBV20-1
clone_size: .
cdr3_nt: TGCAGTGCTAGAGCAGGGTCCAGCGGGGCCTACGAGCAGTACTTC
cdr3_aa: CSARAGSSGAYEQYF

j_call: TRBJ2-5
d_call: .
v_call: TRBV7-2
clone_size: .
cdr3_nt: TGTGCCAGCAGCCAAGACCCCACGTTCAAAGAGACCCAGTACTTC
cdr3_aa: CASSQDPTFKETQYF

j_call: TRBJ2-7
d_call: .
v_call: TRBV6-5
clone_size: medium-sized
cdr3_nt: TGTGCCAGCAGTTACCGGAACACAGGGTTGGGAGAGCAGTACTTC
cdr3_aa: CASSYRNTGLGEQYF

j_call: TRBJ2-2
d_call: .
v_call: TRBV5-4
clone_size: .
cdr3_nt: TGTGCCAGCAGCTTGGACTTCTACACCGGGGAGCTGTTTTTT
cdr3_aa: CASSLDFYTGELFF

j_call: TRBJ1-5
d_call: .
v_call: TRBV12-3/TRBV12-4
clone_size: .
cdr3_nt: TGTGCCAGCAGTTTAGGGGGAGCTCAGCCCCAGCATTTT
cdr3_aa: CASSLGGAQPQHF

j_call: TRBJ2-5
d_call: TRBD1
v_call: TRBV19
clone_size: .
cdr3_nt: TGTGCCAGTAGTATTGGGACAGGGGAGGCCTGGGAGACCCAGTACTTC
cdr3_aa: CASSIGTGEAWETQYF

j_call: TRBJ1-2
d_call: .
v_call: TRBV16
clone_size: .
cdr3_nt: TGTGCCAGCAGCCAACCGCGGGACCACGGCTACACCTTC
cdr3_aa: CASSQPRDHGYTF

j_call: TRBJ1-3
d_call: .
v_call: TRBV29-1
clone_size: .
cdr3_nt: TGCAGCGTTGTAGCCGGCTCTGTGGCTGGAAACACCATATATTTT
cdr3_aa: CSVVAGSVAGNTIYF

j_call: TRBJ1-5
d_call: .
v_call: TRBV6-2/TRBV6-3
clone_size: .
cdr3_nt: TGTGCCAGCAACCCACAGGGTCGTCAGCCCCAGCATTTT
cdr3_aa: CASNPQGRQPQHF

j_call: TRBJ1-5
d_call: .
v_call: TRBV6-1
clone_size: few
cdr3_nt: TGTGCCAGCGGGCGACAGCCGTATCAGCCCCAGCATTTT
cdr3_aa: CASGRQPYQPQHF

j_call: TRBJ2-7
d_call: TRBD2
v_call: TRBV5-1
clone_size: .
cdr3_nt: TGCGCCAGCAGCGGACTAGCGGGGGCCTACGAGCAGTACTTC
cdr3_aa: CASSGLAGAYEQYF

j_call: TRBJ2-3
d_call: TRBD2
v_call: TRBV24-1
clone_size: .
cdr3_nt: TGTGCCACCAGCTTAGCGGGACCTAGCACAGGTACGCAGTATTTT
cdr3_aa: CATSLAGPSTGTQYF

j_call: TRBJ1-2
d_call: .
v_call: TRBV7-2
clone_size: .
cdr3_nt: TGTGCCAGCAGCTTAGTGGAGGGAGCGGATGGCTACACCTTC
cdr3_aa: CASSLVEGADGYTF

j_call: TRBJ2-5
d_call: .
v_call: TRBV7-2
clone_size: .
cdr3_nt: TGTGCCAGCAGCTCGTACCAAGAGACCCAGTACTTC
cdr3_aa: CASSSYQETQYF

j_call: TRBJ2-2
d_call: .
v_call: TRBV6-1
clone_size: .
cdr3_nt: TGTGCCAGCTCCCCGACCAGGCCCACCGGGGAGCTGTTTTTT
cdr3_aa: CASSPTRPTGELFF

j_call: TRBJ2-1
d_call: .
v_call: TRBV7-2
clone_size: once
cdr3_nt: TGTGCCAGCAGCTCGGTGGACAATGAGCAGTTCTTC
cdr3_aa: CASSSVDNEQFF

j_call: TRBJ1-5
d_call: .
v_call: TRBV6-4
clone_size: .
cdr3_nt: TGTGCCAGCAGTGACCGGGGGGGCGATCAGCCCCAGCATTTT
cdr3_aa: CASSDRGGDQPQHF

j_call: TRBJ1-1
d_call: .
v_call: TRBV19
clone_size: .
cdr3_nt: TGTGCCAGTAGTATAGTAGTGTGGAACACTGAAGCTTTCTTT
cdr3_aa: CASSIVVWNTEAFF

j_call: TRBJ1-5
d_call: TRBD1
v_call: TRBV6-5
clone_size: medium-sized
cdr3_nt: TGTGCCAGCAGTTACGGGACAGGGAACAATCAGCCCCAGCATTTT
cdr3_aa: CASSYGTGNNQPQHF

j_call: TRBJ2-7
d_call: .
v_call: TRBV6-5
clone_size: .
cdr3_nt: TGTGCCAGCAGTTCTATTCTCTCCGAGCAGTACTTC
cdr3_aa: CASSSILSEQYF

j_call: TRBJ1-5
d_call: .
v_call: TRBV20-1
clone_size: once
cdr3_nt: TGCAGTGCTAGAGAGCCTAAGAGCAATAGCAATCAGCCCCAGCATTTT
cdr3_aa: CSAREPKSNSNQPQHF

j_call: TRBJ1-2
d_call: .
v_call: TRBV28
clone_size: .
cdr3_nt: TGTGCCACCACACCAGTTGACAGGTCTCTCTATGGCTACACCTTC
cdr3_aa: CATTPVDRSLYGYTF

j_call: TRBJ2-7
d_call: .
v_call: TRBV29-1
clone_size: .
cdr3_nt: TGCAGCGTTGAAGCAACAGGCGGCTACGAGCAGTACTTC
cdr3_aa: CSVEATGGYEQYF

j_call: TRBJ2-5
d_call: .
v_call: TRBV7-2
clone_size: .
cdr3_nt: TGTGCCAGCAGCCCATATGTTGTCCAAGAGACCCAGTACTTC
cdr3_aa: CASSPYVVQETQYF

j_call: TRBJ1-2
d_call: TRBD1
v_call: TRBV20-1
clone_size: .
cdr3_nt: TGCAGTGCTAGTACGCGGACAGGGGGGGCCGGCTACACCTTC
cdr3_aa: CSASTRTGGAGYTF

j_call: TRBJ2-7
d_call: .
v_call: TRBV19
clone_size: few
cdr3_nt: TGTGCCAGTAGTACTATGGCTTCGGCGTCCTACGAGCAGTACTTC
cdr3_aa: CASSTMASASYEQYF

j_call: TRBJ2-3
d_call: TRBD2
v_call: TRBV29-1
clone_size: .
cdr3_nt: TGCAGCGTCCTCAGCGGGGGGTCCGCAGATACGCAGTATTTT
cdr3_aa: CSVLSGGSADTQYF

j_call: TRBJ2-5
d_call: TRBD2
v_call: TRBV19
clone_size: .
cdr3_nt: TGTGCCAGTAGTGGCGGACTAGCGTATTTTGAGACCCAGTACTTC
cdr3_aa: CASSGGLAYFETQYF

j_call: TRBJ2-3
d_call: TRBD2
v_call: TRBV19
clone_size: .
cdr3_nt: TGTGCCAGTAGTCGTGACCCAACCGGGACTAGCCCCACAAAGGATACGCAGTATTTT
cdr3_aa: CASSRDPTGTSPTKDTQYF

j_call: TRBJ2-3
d_call: .
v_call: TRBV28
clone_size: once
cdr3_nt: TGTGCCAGCAGTCGCTCGGGACCCAGCGTGTGGGATACGCTGTATTTT
cdr3_aa: CASSRSGPSVWDTLYF

j_call: TRBJ2-5
d_call: TRBD1
v_call: TRBV7-2
clone_size: few
cdr3_nt: TGTGCCAGCAGCTTAAACAGGGGGCCTTTGGAGACCCAGTACTTC
cdr3_aa: CASSLNRGPLETQYF

j_call: TRBJ1-2
d_call: TRBD1
v_call: TRBV10-3
clone_size: .
cdr3_nt: TGTACCATCAGTGACCGGGACAGGCAGTCTAACTATGGCTACACCTTC
cdr3_aa: CTISDRDRQSNYGYTF

j_call: TRBJ2-2
d_call: TRBD1
v_call: TRBV27
clone_size: few
cdr3_nt: TGTGCCAGCAGTTCACGGACAGGGAGCAACACCGGGGAGCTGTTTTTT
cdr3_aa: CASSSRTGSNTGELFF

j_call: TRBJ1-1
d_call: .
v_call: TRBV15
clone_size: .
cdr3_nt: TGTGCCACCAGCCCCGGATATACCCTCAACAGGAACACTGAAGCTTTCTTT
cdr3_aa: CATSPGYTLNRNTEAFF

j_call: TRBJ1-5
d_call: .
v_call: TRBV24-1
clone_size: few
cdr3_nt: TGTGCCACCAGTGATACAGGGCCCAGCAATCAGCCCCAGCATTTT
cdr3_aa: CATSDTGPSNQPQHF

j_call: TRBJ2-6
d_call: .
v_call: TRBV7-2
clone_size: .
cdr3_nt: TGTGCCAGCAGCCCCTCCCCCCAAGGACTGGCAGGCTCTGGGGCCAACGTCCTGACTTTC
cdr3_aa: CASSPSPQGLAGSGANVLTF

j_call: TRBJ2-2
d_call: .
v_call: TRBV24-1
clone_size: .
cdr3_nt: TGTGCCACCAGTGATTCGGGGCCGCCCACCGGGGAGCTGTTTTTT
cdr3_aa: CATSDSGPPTGELFF

j_call: TRBJ2-7
d_call: TRBD2
v_call: TRBV7-3
clone_size: .
cdr3_nt: TGTGCCAGCAGCTTATTAGGGACTAGCGGGGGGAAGATGTCCGAGCAGTACTTC
cdr3_aa: CASSLLGTSGGKMSEQYF

j_call: TRBJ2-7
d_call: .
v_call: TRBV5-1
clone_size: few
cdr3_nt: TGCGCCAGCTCAGACCCGGGGAGCTCCTACGAGCAGTACTTC
cdr3_aa: CASSDPGSSYEQYF

j_call: TRBJ1-2
d_call: .
v_call: TRBV28
clone_size: large
cdr3_nt: TGTGCCAGCAGTTTGAGGCAGGGTTGGGATGGCTACACCTTC
cdr3_aa: CASSLRQGWDGYTF